What follows describes a single TCR beta chain. No antigen is known for it. Nothing much larger sits one base from this clone, and base qualities are not available. A FACSAria II was used to sort memory CD4+ T cells, defined as single viable CD3+CD4+CD8-CD45RO+ cells. CMV serostatus was determined using a Roche Elecsys assay that detects serum IgG against CMV pp150, pp28, p38 and p52. After the samples were thawed, total CD4+ T cells were enriched through positive selection using CD4 magnetic microbeads. Samples originated from another study that specifically interrogated the CD4+ T cell memory repertoire. Peripheral blood mononuclear cells were isolated and cryopreserved according to standard operating procedures, and serum was kept at -80 degrees C. The staining used CD3-PerCP (BW264/56), CD4-APC (RPA-T4), CD45RO-PE (UCHT1) and CD8-Pacific Orange (3B5) antibodies, and Sytox blue was used to exclude non-viable cells.

The sample is drawn from a study of memory CD4+ T cells and cytomegalovirus serostatus (dated by TCRdb to about 2019). Background on the whole study: The cohort comprised 33 healthy Belgian adults, 9 CMV seropositive and about 25 CMV seronegative. CD4+ memory TCRbeta repertoires of a Belgian cohort with known cytomegalovirus serostatus were sequenced in order to replicate a published TCR-based CMV serostatus classifier. What the authors observed across the whole study: Of 170 or so previously reported CMV-associated TCRbeta sequences, approximately 70 appeared in the CD4+ memory repertoires, each in one to five individuals. The results were interpreted as suggesting that the CMV-associated TCR signature is largely present in the CD4+ memory repertoire. Unlike the original study, which covered naive and memory CD4+ and CD8+ populations, the Belgian study sequenced only CD4+CD45RO+ memory cells. For predicting CMV serostatus, the median bootstrapped AUC was approximately 0.95 using the original framework and less than 0.93 using a US-trained random forest. On the Belgian cohort, the classifier based on the original framework reached a median bootstrapped AUC of 0.95, with a 95% CI of 0.76-1.00.

The Quick-DNA Microprep Kit was used to extract genomic DNA from the sorted cells. Amplification of TCRbeta DNA was done with the immunoSEQ hsTCRbeta kit, following the protocol from the manufacturer. An Illumina MiSeq instrument was used to sequence the TCRbeta libraries. Per the source publication's procedure: Removing out-of-frame sequences left 2,204,828 distinct TCRbeta sequences, an average of around 67,000 per individual. Each individual was scored by the count of 150 to 200 previously reported CMV-associated TCRbeta sequences and the total productive distinct TCRbeta count. A beta-binomial model was reimplemented in Python, and scikit-learn random forests with default parameters were trained on US cohort data. Classifier performance on the Belgian cohort was summarized as median AUC with percentile confidence intervals calculated over 10,000 bootstrap iterations. TCRdb took this table from immuneACCESS and kept in-frame rearrangements with V and J called. Such tables lack part of the clones; where checked against another copy, unresolved V genes explain under half of the gap, and the rest is unexplained. Clone size and the V and J calls come from that table; the DNA yielded D and trimming. The sample table shows 25,000 to 35,000 clones, and over 70% are seen once. Roughly 0.68% of the sample belongs to the ten largest clones.

The CDR3, cysteine through phenylalanine, is 16 amino acids long. Only CDR3 DNA remains: 48 bases, in frame from the first base. Relative to germline, V is 2 bases shorter and J is 4 bases shorter, with 14 bases between their ends. The germline V gene yields SGHVS for CDR1 and FQNEAQ for CDR2. This TCR derives from an adult in good health and CMV-seronegative. The sample taken for sequencing was memory CD4+ T cells from blood. This receptor chain uses TRBV7-8 and TRBJ2-2; 5 matching bases give a weak D call of TRBD2. The DNA is TGTGCCAGCAGCTTAAGGTGGGAGAGTATCACCGGGGAGCTGTTTTTT. It encodes CASSLRWESITGELFF.